A selection of T cell receptor beta chains follows, all from one sample in a study of glioma-infiltrating T cells. TCRdb analysed the multiplex PCR reads with MiXCR anew, one entry per CDR3 protein. Among tens of thousands of distinct CDR3 sequences listed, roughly 23% were seen once. The sequenced sample was glioma tissue, nonneoplastic brain tissue, or PBMCs (not recorded which). These receptors all come from a human donor with low-grade glioma or glioblastoma, undergoing nonglioma brain surgery, or in good health (not recorded which). Both conserved end residues are part of each CDR3. D genes are given only for firm matches. Part of the rows lack a size; the others show once, few, many or a class for expanded clones.

-	many	TRBV4-1	TRBJ1-5	TGCGCCAGCAGCCCTACCAGGAGTAATCAGCCCCAGCATTTT	CASSPTRSNQPQHF
TRBD1	-	TRBV12-3/TRBV12-4	TRBJ2-1	TGTGCCAGCAGTTTCCCCCGAGGGGGCGCAAATAGCCCCTACAATGAGCAGTTCTTC	CASSFPRGGANSPYNEQFF
TRBD1	-	TRBV3-1	TRBJ1-5	TGTGCCAGCAGCAGCCGGGACAGGGATCAGCCCCAGCATTTT	CASSSRDRDQPQHF
TRBD2	many	TRBV20-1	TRBJ2-2	TGCAGTGCTAGTCGGTCTAGCGGAGACACCGGGGAGCTGTTTTTT	CSASRSSGDTGELFF
TRBD1	many	TRBV6-1	TRBJ2-5	TGTGCCAGTGGGAGGGGACAGGGGAGAGAGACCCAGTACTTC	CASGRGQGRETQYF
-	few	TRBV29-1	TRBJ1-3	TGCAGCGTTGAAGTGGGTGGCGGCCACTCTGGAAACACCATATATTTT	CSVEVGGGHSGNTIYF
-	many	TRBV20-1	TRBJ2-4	TGCAGTGCTAGAGATTCGTCGGGGACTAAAAACATTCAGTACTTC	CSARDSSGTKNIQYF
-	-	TRBV3-1	TRBJ2-2	TGTGCCAGCAGCCAACACCCTAGTACAGGTTTCACCGGGGAGCTGTTTTTT	CASSQHPSTGFTGELFF
-	-	TRBV18	TRBJ1-1	TGTGCCAGCTCACCACATAGGGTTGGGATGAACACTGAAGCTTTCTTT	CASSPHRVGMNTEAFF
-	few	TRBV19	TRBJ1-4	TGTGCCAGTAGTTTACAGACTAATGAAAAACTGTTTTTT	CASSLQTNEKLFF
-	many	TRBV7-8	TRBJ2-1	TGTGCCAGCAGCTTAGGGAGCCACAATGAGCAGTTCTTC	CASSLGSHNEQFF
TRBD2	few	TRBV7-9	TRBJ2-1	TGTGCCAGCAGCTTATGGGGCCTCACTAGCGTCTACTCCAATGAGCAGTTCTTC	CASSLWGLTSVYSNEQFF
TRBD1	many	TRBV3-1	TRBJ2-7	TGTGCCAGCAGCCAAGATCCCGGACAGGGGGCCTACGAGCAGTACTTC	CASSQDPGQGAYEQYF
-	many	TRBV5-1	TRBJ1-6	TGCGCCAGCAGTCCCGGACGCGCCCTTAATTCACCCCTCCACTTT	CASSPGRALNSPLHF
-	many	TRBV7-2	TRBJ1-1	TGTGCCAGCAGCTCCCAAGCTTACACTGAAGCTTTCTTT	CASSSQAYTEAFF
-	-	TRBV29-1	TRBJ2-1	TGCAGCGTTATAACAGGAGCGGTGTACAATGAGCAGTTCTTC	CSVITGAVYNEQFF
TRBD2	many	TRBV20-1	TRBJ2-3	TGCAGTGCTCCCTCTAGCGGGAGCACAGATACGCAGTATTTT	CSAPSSGSTDTQYF
-	-	TRBV5-5	TRBJ1-3	TGTGCCAGCAGCTTAATACTCTCTGGAAACACCATATATTTT	CASSLILSGNTIYF
-	many	TRBV20-1	TRBJ1-1	TGCAGTGCTAGTGGGGGGAGGCCTGAAGCTTTCTTT	CSASGGRPEAFF
-	many	TRBV7-9	TRBJ1-4	TGTGCCAGCAGCTTAGTGGCAGGGCTCGGTGAAAAACTGTTTTTT	CASSLVAGLGEKLFF
TRBD2	-	TRBV5-4	TRBJ2-3	TGTGCCAGCAGCAGGACTAGCAGGAACACAGATACGCAGTATTTT	CASSRTSRNTDTQYF
TRBD1	many	TRBV4-1	TRBJ1-6	TGCGCCAGCAGCCAAGGACAGGGGACCGCAAATTCACCCCTCCACTTT	CASSQGQGTANSPLHF
TRBD2	many	TRBV20-1	TRBJ2-7	TGCAGTGCGCCGACTAGCGGGAGCTACGAGCAGTACTTC	CSAPTSGSYEQYF
-	many	TRBV20-1	TRBJ2-7	TGCAGTGCTAACCGGGCCCTCGAGCAGTACTTC	CSANRALEQYF
TRBD1	few	TRBV12-3/TRBV12-4	TRBJ2-7	TGTGCCAGCAGTTTAAGACAGGGTAAAGCGCGCGACGAGCAGTACTTC	CASSLRQGKARDEQYF
-	-	TRBV7-2	TRBJ2-1	TGTGCCAGCAGCTTTTTAGGTGGATACAATGAGCAGTTCTTC	CASSFLGGYNEQFF
-	many	TRBV12-3/TRBV12-4	TRBJ2-2	TGTGCCAGTCTTGGGACCGGGGAGCTGTTTTTT	CASLGTGELFF
-	few	TRBV18	TRBJ1-1	TGTGCCAGCTCACCGGGCCAGGGGAATGCTGAAGCTTTCTTT	CASSPGQGNAEAFF
-	many	TRBV7-2	TRBJ1-2	TGTGCCAGCAGCTTAAGTGGAGGACAGACTAACTATGGCTACACCTTC	CASSLSGGQTNYGYTF
-	-	TRBV11-2	TRBJ2-3	TGTGCCAGCAGGAAAGGGCGGGGAAGCACAGATACGCAGTATTTT	CASRKGRGSTDTQYF
-	few	TRBV4-1	TRBJ2-3	TGCGCCAGCAGCCAAGTCGCCGAGCGGGATACGCAGTATTTT	CASSQVAERDTQYF
TRBD1	-	TRBV2	TRBJ2-5	TGTGCCAGCAGTGTACAGGGGATAAGAGAGACCCAGTACTTC	CASSVQGIRETQYF
-	many	TRBV6-1	TRBJ1-5	TGTGCCAGCAGTCGTACCGGTCGGCTAAGCAATCAGCCCCAGCATTTT	CASSRTGRLSNQPQHF
-	many	TRBV7-9	TRBJ1-1	TGTGCCAGCAGCTTGATGGGGCTGGGGGATGAAGCTTTCTTT	CASSLMGLGDEAFF
TRBD1	few	TRBV7-7	TRBJ2-3	TGTGCCAGCAGCGCGGACAGGGAAACAGATACGCAGTATTTT	CASSADRETDTQYF
TRBD2	many	TRBV7-2	TRBJ2-3	TGTGCCAGCAGAGGTCTAGCGGGGCGCACAGATACGCAGTATTTT	CASRGLAGRTDTQYF
-	many	TRBV6-1	TRBJ2-1	TGTGCCAGCAGTAAACAGACACGACGAGCCTACAATGAGCAGTTCTTC	CASSKQTRRAYNEQFF
-	-	TRBV7-9	TRBJ1-2	TGTGCCAGCATATGGGGAACAGCTAACTATGGCTACACCTTC	CASIWGTANYGYTF
-	many	TRBV6-1	TRBJ2-2	TGTGCCAGCAGTCGCGGACTATCCACCGGGGAGCTGTTTTTT	CASSRGLSTGELFF
-	few	TRBV11-2	TRBJ1-1	TGTGCCAGCAGCTTAGGTGAACTCGGAACATACACTGAAGCTTTCTTT	CASSLGELGTYTEAFF